A selection of T cell receptor beta chains follows, all from one sample in a study of blood T cell repertoires in COVID-19. This table comes from immunoSEQ multiplex PCR, and its TCRdb copy is limited to in-frame clones, with some not included. Here the sample spans about 210,000 clones, about nine tenths being singletons. Sequencing was carried out using PBMCs or T cells enriched from blood (not recorded which). The source of these receptors is a man aged 25 to 45 in a cohort exposed to, infected with or recovered from COVID-19 (not recorded which). CDR3s include the opening cysteine and the closing phenylalanine or tryptophan.

V,CDR3
TRBV29-1,CSVGLDQPQHF
TRBV24-1,CATSDWGTGLQETQYF
TRBV7-9,CASSLTEVNTEAFF
TRBV4-1,CASSQPSGETQYF
TRBV2,CASSALLAGGGANVLTF
TRBV27,CASSTIRTGYDNEQFF
TRBV5-1,CASSLGRTSGRETQYF
TRBV27,CASRPWGSSSVGNEQFF
TRBV5-1,CASSPAGVIDTQYF
TRBV28,CASRVGGQGPQHF